The 5 T cell receptor beta chains given below trace back to one sample, sequenced in a study of blood T cell repertoires in COVID-19 (TCRdb year 2020). Libraries were constructed by the immunoSEQ multiplex PCR assay. The clones in this table, taken by TCRdb from immuneACCESS, are in-frame only. Not every clone is retained; where verified, under half of the shortfall comes from an unresolved V gene, and the cause of the rest is unknown. Recorded for this sample are some 74,000 clones; about 91% of them occurred a single time. Together, the top ten hold under 7.5% of the sample. Sequenced sample: peripheral blood. These receptors came from a woman over 75 with acute or convalescent COVID-19.

The V and J genes are TRBV10-1 and TRBJ2-5, with D maybe TRBD2 (6 bases). The CDR3 contains 14 residues. Looked up from germline, CDR1 is WNHNN and CDR2 is SYGVQD (reference sequence). Trimming cost V 3 bases and J 1 base, with 9 bases left between them. This CDR3 is CASSEGGIQETQYF. CDR3 nucleotides: TGCGCCAGCAGTGAAGGCGGGATCCAAGAGACCCAGTACTTC.

The chain joins TRBV3-1 (or the pseudogene TRBV3-2) to TRBJ2-2, with D uncertain. Germline CDR1 reads LGHDT; CDR2 reads YNNKEL (reference sequence). This CDR3 has 15 amino acids. V lost 2 bases to trimming and J lost 6 bases, with 13 bases between them. CDR3 protein: CASSQLLLAAGELFF. The CDR3 coding sequence is TGTGCCAGCAGCCAACTGTTATTAGCTGCCGGGGAGCTGTTTTTT.

This chain uses TRBV6-1 with TRBJ1-2, with unresolved D. The germline V gene encodes CDR1 MNHNS and CDR2 SASEGT. V dropped 1 base and J dropped 8 bases, with 14 bases sitting between them. The CDR3 loop spans 14 amino acids. The CDR3, as DNA: TGTGCCAGCAGTGAAGGACAACGGATCTACGGCTACACCTTC. It yields the protein CASSEGQRIYGYTF.

The rearrangement links TRBV19 to TRBJ1-1, with 8 bases matching TRBD1. The CDR3 loop spans 17 amino acids. V dropped 3 bases and J dropped 0; count of bases not matched to a gene: 9. Germline loops: CDR1 LNHDA, CDR2 SQIVND (reference sequence). The chain's CDR3 is CASSIYQGAHMNTEAFF. The DNA of the CDR3 is TGTGCCAGTAGTATCTACCAGGGGGCCCATATGAACACTGAAGCTTTCTTT.

The chain is built from TRBV19 and TRBJ2-1; 14 bases fit TRBD2. Germline CDR1 is LNHDA and CDR2 is SQIVND (reference sequence). Trimming took 6 bases from V and 8 from J; bases not matched to a gene: 3. This CDR3 is 14 amino acids long. The chain's CDR3 is CASRGLAGVYEQFF. CDR3 coding DNA: TGTGCCAGTAGGGGACTAGCGGGGGTCTATGAGCAGTTCTTC.